This TCR beta chain was recovered during a study of shared clonotypes between healthy human individuals. Study-wide results and caveats: Naive subsets generally exceeded memory subsets in estimated richness. Clonotype sharing levels among donors were expected to vary with sequencing depth.

As for this clone: What it recognizes is unknown.

Only in-frame clones appear in the TCRdb table, and some are missing; sequencing was by immunoSEQ multiplex PCR. The data show millions of clones, with approximately 94% seen just once and 0.13% to 0.15% held by the top ten. Sample: naive CD4+ T cells sorted from blood. The subset is: CD45RA+ positively selected. This receptor was obtained from a man aged 18 to 30 in good health.

In nucleotides, the CDR3 is TGTGCCAGTAGTATAGTAAGGGCAGACAGAGCTTTCTTT. Its protein product is CASSIVRADRAFF. The rearrangement joins TRBV19 to TRBJ1-1; a possible D gene is TRBD1 (5 bases). V lost 1 base to trimming and J lost 10 bases, with 13 bases between them. Germline V gene sequence: CDR1 LNHDA, CDR2 SQIVND (reference sequence). The CDR3 consists of 13 residues. Based on the CDR3 plus reference TRBV19 and TRBJ1-1, the full variable domain is DGGITQSPKYLFRKEGQNVTLSCEQNLNHDAMYWYRQDPGQGLRLIYYSQIVNDFQKGDIAEGYSVSREKKESFPLTVTSAQKNPTAFYLCASSIVRADRAFFGQGTRLTVV.